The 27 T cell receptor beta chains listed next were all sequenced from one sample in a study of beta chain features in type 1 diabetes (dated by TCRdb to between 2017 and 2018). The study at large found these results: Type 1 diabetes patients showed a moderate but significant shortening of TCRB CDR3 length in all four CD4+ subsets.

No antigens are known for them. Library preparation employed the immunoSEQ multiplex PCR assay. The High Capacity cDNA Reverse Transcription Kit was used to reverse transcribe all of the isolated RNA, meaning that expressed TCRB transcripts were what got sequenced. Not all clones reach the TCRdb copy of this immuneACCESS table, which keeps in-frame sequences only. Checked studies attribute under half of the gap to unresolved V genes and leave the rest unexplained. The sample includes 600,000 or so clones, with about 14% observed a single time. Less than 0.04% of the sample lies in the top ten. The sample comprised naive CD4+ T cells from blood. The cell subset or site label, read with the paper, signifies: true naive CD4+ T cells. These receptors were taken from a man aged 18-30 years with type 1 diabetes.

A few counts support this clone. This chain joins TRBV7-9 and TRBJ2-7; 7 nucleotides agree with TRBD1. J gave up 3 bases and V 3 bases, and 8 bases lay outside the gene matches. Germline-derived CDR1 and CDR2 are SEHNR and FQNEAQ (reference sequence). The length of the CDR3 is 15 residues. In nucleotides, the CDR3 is TGTGCCAGCAGCTTTCGTCAGGGGGAGAACTACGAGCAGTACTTC. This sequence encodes CASSFRQGENYEQYF.

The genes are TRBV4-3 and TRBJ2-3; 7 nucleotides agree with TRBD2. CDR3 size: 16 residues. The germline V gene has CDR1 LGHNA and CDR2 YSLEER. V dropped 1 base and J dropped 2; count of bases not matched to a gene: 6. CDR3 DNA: TGCGCCAGCAGCCAAGGATACGGGGGGAACACAGATACGCAGTATTTT. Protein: CASSQGYGGNTDTQYF.

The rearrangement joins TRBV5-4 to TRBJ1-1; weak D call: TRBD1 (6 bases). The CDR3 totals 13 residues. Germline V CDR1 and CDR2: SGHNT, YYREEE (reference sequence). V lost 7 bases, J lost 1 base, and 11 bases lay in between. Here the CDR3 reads CASSGAPNTEAFF. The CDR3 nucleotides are TGTGCCAGCTCGGGGGCGCCGAACACTGAAGCTTTCTTT.

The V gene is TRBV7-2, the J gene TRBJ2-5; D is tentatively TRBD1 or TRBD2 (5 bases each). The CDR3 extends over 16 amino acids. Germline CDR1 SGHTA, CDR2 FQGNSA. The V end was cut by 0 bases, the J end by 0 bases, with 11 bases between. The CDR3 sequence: CASSLAVGRYQETQYF. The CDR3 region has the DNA TGTGCCAGCAGCTTAGCTGTGGGACGGTACCAAGAGACCCAGTACTTC.

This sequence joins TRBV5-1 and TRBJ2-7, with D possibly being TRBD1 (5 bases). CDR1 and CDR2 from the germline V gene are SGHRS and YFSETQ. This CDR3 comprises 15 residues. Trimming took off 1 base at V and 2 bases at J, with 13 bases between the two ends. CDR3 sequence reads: CASSLPKGPPYEQYF. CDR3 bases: TGCGCCAGCAGCTTGCCGAAGGGGCCTCCCTACGAGCAGTACTTC.

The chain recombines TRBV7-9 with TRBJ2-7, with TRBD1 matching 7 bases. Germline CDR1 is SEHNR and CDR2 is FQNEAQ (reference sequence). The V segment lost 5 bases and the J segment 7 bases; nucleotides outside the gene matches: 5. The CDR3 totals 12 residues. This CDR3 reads CASSQDRTEQYF. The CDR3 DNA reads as TGTGCCAGCAGCCAGGACAGGACTGAGCAGTACTTC. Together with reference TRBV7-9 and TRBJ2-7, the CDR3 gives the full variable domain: DTGVSQNPRHKITKRGQNVTFRCDPISEHNRLYWYRQTLGQGPEFLTYFQNEAQLEKSRLLSDRFSAERPKGSFSTLEIQRTEQGDSAMYLCASSQDRTEQYFGPGTRLTVT.

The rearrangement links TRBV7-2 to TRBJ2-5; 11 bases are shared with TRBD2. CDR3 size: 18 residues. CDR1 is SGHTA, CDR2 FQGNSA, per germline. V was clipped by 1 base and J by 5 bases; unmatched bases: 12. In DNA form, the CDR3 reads TGTGCCAGCAGCTTAGTCCGACTAGCGGGGACACTAGGGGAGACCCAGTACTTC. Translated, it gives CASSLVRLAGTLGETQYF.

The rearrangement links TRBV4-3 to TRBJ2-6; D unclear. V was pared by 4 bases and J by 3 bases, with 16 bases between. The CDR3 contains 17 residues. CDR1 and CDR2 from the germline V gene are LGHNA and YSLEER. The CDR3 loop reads CASSRDGFGIGANVLTF. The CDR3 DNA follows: TGCGCCAGCAGCCGTGACGGGTTTGGAATTGGGGCCAACGTCCTGACTTTC.

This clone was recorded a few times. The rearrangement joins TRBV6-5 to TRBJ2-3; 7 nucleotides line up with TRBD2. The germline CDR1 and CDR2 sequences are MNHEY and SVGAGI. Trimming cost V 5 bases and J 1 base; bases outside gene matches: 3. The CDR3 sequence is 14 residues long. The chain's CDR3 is CASSLAVRTDTQYF. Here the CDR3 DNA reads TGTGCCAGCAGTCTAGCGGTCCGCACAGATACGCAGTATTTT.

The CDR3 is CASSQDEREYNEQFF. DNA for the CDR3: TGCGCCAGCAGCCAAGATGAGCGGGAGTACAATGAGCAGTTCTTC. The chain joins TRBV4-1 to TRBJ2-1, with 8 nucleotides matching TRBD2. In germline, CDR1 is MGHRA, CDR2 YSYEKL. The V segment lost 0 bases and the J segment 4 bases; nucleotides outside the gene matches: 2. The CDR3 runs to 15 residues.

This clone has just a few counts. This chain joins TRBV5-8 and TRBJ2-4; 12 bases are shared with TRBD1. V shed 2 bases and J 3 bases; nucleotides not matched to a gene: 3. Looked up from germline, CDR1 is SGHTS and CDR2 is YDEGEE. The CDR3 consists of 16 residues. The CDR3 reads CASSFRDRGLKNIQYF. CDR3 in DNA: TGTGCCAGCAGCTTCCGGGACAGGGGGCTCAAAAACATTCAGTACTTC. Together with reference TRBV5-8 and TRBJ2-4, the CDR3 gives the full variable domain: EAGVTQSPTHLIKTRGQQATLRCSPISGHTSVYWYQQALGLGLQFLLWYDEGEERNRGNFPPRFSGRQFPNYSSELNVNALELEDSALYLCASSFRDRGLKNIQYFGAGTRLSVL.

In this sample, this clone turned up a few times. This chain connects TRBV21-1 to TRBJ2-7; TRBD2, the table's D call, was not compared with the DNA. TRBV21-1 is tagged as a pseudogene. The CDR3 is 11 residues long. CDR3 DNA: TGTGCCAGCAGCTTAAACTACGAGCAGTACTTC. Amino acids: CASSLNYEQYF.

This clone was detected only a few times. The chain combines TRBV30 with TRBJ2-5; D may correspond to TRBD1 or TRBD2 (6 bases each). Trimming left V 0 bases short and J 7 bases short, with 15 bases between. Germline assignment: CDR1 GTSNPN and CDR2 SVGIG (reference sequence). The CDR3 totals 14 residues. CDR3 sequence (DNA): TGTGCCTGGAGTGTAATCTTAGGAGGGGGGACCCAGTACTTC. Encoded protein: CAWSVILGGGTQYF.

In DNA, the CDR3 is TGTGCCAGCAGTTATTCCCTGGGAGGGGGGCTCGAGCAGTACTTC. This codes for CASSYSLGGGLEQYF. The rearrangement links TRBV6-5 to TRBJ2-7; D is possibly TRBD2 (7 bases). Germline V gene lookup returns CDR1 MNHEY and CDR2 SVGAGI. The CDR3 runs 15 residues. V was pared by 3 bases and J by 6 bases, with 18 bases between.

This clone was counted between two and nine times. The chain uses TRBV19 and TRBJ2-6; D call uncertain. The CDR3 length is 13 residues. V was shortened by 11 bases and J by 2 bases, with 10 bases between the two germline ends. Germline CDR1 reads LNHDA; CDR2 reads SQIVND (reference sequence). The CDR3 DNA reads TGTGCCGGCTGGATCGCTGGGGCCAACGTCCTGACTTTC. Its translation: CAGWIAGANVLTF.

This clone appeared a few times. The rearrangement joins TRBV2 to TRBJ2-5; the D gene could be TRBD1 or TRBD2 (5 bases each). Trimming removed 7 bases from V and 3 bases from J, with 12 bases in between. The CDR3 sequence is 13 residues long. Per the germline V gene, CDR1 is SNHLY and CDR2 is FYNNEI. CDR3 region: CASIPGREETQYF. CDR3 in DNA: TGTGCCAGCATCCCGGGACGGGAAGAGACCCAGTACTTC.

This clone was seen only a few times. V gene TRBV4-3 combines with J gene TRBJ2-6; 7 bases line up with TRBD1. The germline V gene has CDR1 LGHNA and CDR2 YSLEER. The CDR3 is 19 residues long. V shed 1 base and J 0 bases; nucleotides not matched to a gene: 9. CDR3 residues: CASSQVPQGVSSGANVLTF. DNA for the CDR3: TGCGCCAGCAGCCAAGTCCCCCAGGGGGTGAGCTCTGGGGCCAACGTCCTGACTTTC.

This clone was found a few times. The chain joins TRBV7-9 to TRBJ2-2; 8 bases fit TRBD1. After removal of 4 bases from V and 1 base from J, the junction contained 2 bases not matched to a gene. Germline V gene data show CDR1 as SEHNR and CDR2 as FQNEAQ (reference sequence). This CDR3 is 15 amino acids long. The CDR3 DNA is TGTGCCAGCAGCTCGGGGACAGGGAACACCGGGGAGCTGTTTTTT. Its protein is CASSSGTGNTGELFF.

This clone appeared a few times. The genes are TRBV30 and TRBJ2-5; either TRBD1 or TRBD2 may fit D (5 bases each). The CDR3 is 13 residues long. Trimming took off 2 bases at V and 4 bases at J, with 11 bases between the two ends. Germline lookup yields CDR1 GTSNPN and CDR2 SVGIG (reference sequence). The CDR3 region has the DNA TGTGCCTGGAGTTCGAAGAGGGGAGAGACCCAGTACTTC. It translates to CAWSSKRGETQYF. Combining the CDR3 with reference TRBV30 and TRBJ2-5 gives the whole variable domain SQTIHQWPATLVQPVGSPLSLECTVEGTSNPNLYWYRQAAGRGLQLLFYSVGIGQISSEVPQNLSASRPQDRQFILSSKKLLLSDSGFYLCAWSSKRGETQYFGPGTRLLVL.

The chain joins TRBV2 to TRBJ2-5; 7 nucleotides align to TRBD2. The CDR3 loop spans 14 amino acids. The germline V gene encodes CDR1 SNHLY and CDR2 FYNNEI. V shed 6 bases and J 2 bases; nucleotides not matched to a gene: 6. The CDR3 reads CASRSREGQETQYF. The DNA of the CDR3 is TGTGCCAGCAGATCCAGGGAGGGACAAGAGACCCAGTACTTC.

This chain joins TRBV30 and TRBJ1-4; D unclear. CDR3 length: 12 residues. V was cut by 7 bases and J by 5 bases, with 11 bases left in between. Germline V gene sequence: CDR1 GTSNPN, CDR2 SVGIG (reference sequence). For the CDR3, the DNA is TGTGCCTCTACGCGGCGGAATGAAAAACTGTTTTTT. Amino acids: CASTRRNEKLFF. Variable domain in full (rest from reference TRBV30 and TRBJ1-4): SQTIHQWPATLVQPVGSPLSLECTVEGTSNPNLYWYRQAAGRGLQLLFYSVGIGQISSEVPQNLSASRPQDRQFILSSKKLLLSDSGFYLCASTRRNEKLFFGSGTQLSVL.

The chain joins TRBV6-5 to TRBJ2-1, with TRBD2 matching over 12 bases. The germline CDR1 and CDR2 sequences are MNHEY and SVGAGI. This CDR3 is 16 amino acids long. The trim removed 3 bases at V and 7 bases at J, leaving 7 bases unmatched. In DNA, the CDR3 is TGTGCCAGCAGTTATAGGACTAGCGGGAAATTTAATGAGCAGTTCTTC. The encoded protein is CASSYRTSGKFNEQFF.

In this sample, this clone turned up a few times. The CDR3 loop reads CASSEAPLASSEQFF. CDR3 coding DNA: TGTGCCAGCAGTGAAGCACCGTTAGCCAGCAGTGAGCAGTTCTTC. V and J are TRBV6-1 and TRBJ2-1; D unresolved. V was trimmed by 0 bases and J by 9 bases, leaving 15 bases between them. The CDR3 sequence is 15 residues long. CDR1 and CDR2 from the germline V gene are MNHNS and SASEGT.

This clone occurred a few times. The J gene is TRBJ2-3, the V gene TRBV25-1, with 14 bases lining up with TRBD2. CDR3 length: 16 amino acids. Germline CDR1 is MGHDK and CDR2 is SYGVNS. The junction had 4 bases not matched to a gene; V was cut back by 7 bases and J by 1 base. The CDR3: CASIPGLAGGTDTQYF. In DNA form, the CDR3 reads TGTGCCAGCATCCCGGGACTAGCGGGGGGCACAGATACGCAGTATTTT.

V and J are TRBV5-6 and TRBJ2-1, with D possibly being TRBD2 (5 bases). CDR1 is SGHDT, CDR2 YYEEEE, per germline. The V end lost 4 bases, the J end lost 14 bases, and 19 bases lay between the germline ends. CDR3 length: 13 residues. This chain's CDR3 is CASSTVLGGAEFF. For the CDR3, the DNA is TGTGCCAGCAGCACCGTACTCGGAGGTGCTGAGTTCTTC.

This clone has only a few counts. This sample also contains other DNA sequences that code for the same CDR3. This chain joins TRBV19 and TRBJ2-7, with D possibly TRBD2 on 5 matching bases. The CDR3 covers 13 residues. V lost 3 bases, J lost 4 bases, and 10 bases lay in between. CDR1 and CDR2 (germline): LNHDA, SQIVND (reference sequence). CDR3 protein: CASSMRPGYEQYF. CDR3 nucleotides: TGTGCCAGTAGTATGCGTCCGGGATACGAGCAGTACTTC. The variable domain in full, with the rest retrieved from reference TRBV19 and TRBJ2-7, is DGGITQSPKYLFRKEGQNVTLSCEQNLNHDAMYWYRQDPGQGLRLIYYSQIVNDFQKGDIAEGYSVSREKKESFPLTVTSAQKNPTAFYLCASSMRPGYEQYFGPGTRLTVT.

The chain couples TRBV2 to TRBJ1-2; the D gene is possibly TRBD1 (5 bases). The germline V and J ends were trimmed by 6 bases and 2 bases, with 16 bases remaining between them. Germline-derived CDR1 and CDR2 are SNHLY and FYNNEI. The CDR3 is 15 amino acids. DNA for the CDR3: TGTGCCAGCAGGGGGGACCGATCTTTAAACTATGGCTACACCTTC. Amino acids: CASRGDRSLNYGYTF.